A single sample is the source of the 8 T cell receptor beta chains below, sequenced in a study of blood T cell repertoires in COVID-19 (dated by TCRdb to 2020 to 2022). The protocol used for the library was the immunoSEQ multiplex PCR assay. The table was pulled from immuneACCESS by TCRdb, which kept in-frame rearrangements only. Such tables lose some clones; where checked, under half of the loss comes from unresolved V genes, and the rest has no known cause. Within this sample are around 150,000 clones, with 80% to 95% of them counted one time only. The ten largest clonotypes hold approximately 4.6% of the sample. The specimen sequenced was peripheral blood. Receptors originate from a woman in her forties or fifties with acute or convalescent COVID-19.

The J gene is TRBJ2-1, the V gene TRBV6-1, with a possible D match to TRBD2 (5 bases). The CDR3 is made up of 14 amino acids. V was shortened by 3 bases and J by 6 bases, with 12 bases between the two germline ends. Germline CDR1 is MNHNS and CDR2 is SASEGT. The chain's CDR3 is CASSESSRINEQFF. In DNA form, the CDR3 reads TGTGCCAGCAGTGAGTCTAGCCGTATCAATGAGCAGTTCTTC.

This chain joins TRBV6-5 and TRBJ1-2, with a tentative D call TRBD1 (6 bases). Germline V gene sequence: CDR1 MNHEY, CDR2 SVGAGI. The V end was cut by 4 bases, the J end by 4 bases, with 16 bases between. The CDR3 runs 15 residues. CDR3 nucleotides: TGTGCCAGCAGTTTTGACGGGGGGCGCGTCTATGGCTACACCTTC. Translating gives CASSFDGGRVYGYTF.

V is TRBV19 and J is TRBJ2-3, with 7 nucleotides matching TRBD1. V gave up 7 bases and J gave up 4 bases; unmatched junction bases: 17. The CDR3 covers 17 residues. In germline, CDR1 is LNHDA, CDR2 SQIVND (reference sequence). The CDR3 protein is CASKVQGRGHVSDTQYF. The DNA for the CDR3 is TGTGCCAGTAAGGTCCAAGGAAGGGGGCATGTCTCAGATACGCAGTATTTT.

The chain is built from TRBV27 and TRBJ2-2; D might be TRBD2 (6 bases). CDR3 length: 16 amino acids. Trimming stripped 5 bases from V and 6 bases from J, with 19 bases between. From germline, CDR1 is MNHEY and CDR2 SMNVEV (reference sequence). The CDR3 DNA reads TGTGCCAGCAGTCGGGACTCCGGGCCATCCCCCGGGGAGCTGTTTTTT. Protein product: CASSRDSGPSPGELFF.

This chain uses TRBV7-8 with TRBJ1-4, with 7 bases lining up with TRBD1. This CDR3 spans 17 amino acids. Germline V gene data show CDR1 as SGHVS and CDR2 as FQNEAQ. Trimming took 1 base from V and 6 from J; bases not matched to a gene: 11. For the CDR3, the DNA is TGTGCCAGCAGCTTAGATGCTTGGGACAGACACGATGAAAAACTGTTTTTT. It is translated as CASSLDAWDRHDEKLFF.

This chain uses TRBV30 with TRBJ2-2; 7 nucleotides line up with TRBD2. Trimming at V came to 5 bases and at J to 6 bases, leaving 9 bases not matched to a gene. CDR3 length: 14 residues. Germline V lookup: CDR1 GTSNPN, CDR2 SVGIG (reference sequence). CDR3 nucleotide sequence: TGTGCCTGGCAGTCGGGGGGACCCTCCGGGGAGCTGTTTTTT. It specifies CAWQSGGPSGELFF.

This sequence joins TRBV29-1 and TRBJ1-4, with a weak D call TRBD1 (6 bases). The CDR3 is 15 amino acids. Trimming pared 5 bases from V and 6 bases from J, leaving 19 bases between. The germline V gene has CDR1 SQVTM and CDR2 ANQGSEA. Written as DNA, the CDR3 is TGCAGCGTTTCAACAGGGTGGAAGGAGGATGAAAAACTGTTTTTT. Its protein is CSVSTGWKEDEKLFF.

The CDR3 region is CASRDGQGGPNEKLFF. The CDR3 region has the DNA TGCGCCAGCAGAGATGGACAGGGCGGTCCTAATGAAAAACTGTTTTTT. The chain recombines TRBV10-2 with TRBJ1-4; TRBD1 aligns across 8 bases. In germline, CDR1 is WSHSY, CDR2 SAAADI. The CDR3 contains 16 residues. V lost 6 bases to trimming and J lost 3 bases; unmatched junction nucleotides: 9.